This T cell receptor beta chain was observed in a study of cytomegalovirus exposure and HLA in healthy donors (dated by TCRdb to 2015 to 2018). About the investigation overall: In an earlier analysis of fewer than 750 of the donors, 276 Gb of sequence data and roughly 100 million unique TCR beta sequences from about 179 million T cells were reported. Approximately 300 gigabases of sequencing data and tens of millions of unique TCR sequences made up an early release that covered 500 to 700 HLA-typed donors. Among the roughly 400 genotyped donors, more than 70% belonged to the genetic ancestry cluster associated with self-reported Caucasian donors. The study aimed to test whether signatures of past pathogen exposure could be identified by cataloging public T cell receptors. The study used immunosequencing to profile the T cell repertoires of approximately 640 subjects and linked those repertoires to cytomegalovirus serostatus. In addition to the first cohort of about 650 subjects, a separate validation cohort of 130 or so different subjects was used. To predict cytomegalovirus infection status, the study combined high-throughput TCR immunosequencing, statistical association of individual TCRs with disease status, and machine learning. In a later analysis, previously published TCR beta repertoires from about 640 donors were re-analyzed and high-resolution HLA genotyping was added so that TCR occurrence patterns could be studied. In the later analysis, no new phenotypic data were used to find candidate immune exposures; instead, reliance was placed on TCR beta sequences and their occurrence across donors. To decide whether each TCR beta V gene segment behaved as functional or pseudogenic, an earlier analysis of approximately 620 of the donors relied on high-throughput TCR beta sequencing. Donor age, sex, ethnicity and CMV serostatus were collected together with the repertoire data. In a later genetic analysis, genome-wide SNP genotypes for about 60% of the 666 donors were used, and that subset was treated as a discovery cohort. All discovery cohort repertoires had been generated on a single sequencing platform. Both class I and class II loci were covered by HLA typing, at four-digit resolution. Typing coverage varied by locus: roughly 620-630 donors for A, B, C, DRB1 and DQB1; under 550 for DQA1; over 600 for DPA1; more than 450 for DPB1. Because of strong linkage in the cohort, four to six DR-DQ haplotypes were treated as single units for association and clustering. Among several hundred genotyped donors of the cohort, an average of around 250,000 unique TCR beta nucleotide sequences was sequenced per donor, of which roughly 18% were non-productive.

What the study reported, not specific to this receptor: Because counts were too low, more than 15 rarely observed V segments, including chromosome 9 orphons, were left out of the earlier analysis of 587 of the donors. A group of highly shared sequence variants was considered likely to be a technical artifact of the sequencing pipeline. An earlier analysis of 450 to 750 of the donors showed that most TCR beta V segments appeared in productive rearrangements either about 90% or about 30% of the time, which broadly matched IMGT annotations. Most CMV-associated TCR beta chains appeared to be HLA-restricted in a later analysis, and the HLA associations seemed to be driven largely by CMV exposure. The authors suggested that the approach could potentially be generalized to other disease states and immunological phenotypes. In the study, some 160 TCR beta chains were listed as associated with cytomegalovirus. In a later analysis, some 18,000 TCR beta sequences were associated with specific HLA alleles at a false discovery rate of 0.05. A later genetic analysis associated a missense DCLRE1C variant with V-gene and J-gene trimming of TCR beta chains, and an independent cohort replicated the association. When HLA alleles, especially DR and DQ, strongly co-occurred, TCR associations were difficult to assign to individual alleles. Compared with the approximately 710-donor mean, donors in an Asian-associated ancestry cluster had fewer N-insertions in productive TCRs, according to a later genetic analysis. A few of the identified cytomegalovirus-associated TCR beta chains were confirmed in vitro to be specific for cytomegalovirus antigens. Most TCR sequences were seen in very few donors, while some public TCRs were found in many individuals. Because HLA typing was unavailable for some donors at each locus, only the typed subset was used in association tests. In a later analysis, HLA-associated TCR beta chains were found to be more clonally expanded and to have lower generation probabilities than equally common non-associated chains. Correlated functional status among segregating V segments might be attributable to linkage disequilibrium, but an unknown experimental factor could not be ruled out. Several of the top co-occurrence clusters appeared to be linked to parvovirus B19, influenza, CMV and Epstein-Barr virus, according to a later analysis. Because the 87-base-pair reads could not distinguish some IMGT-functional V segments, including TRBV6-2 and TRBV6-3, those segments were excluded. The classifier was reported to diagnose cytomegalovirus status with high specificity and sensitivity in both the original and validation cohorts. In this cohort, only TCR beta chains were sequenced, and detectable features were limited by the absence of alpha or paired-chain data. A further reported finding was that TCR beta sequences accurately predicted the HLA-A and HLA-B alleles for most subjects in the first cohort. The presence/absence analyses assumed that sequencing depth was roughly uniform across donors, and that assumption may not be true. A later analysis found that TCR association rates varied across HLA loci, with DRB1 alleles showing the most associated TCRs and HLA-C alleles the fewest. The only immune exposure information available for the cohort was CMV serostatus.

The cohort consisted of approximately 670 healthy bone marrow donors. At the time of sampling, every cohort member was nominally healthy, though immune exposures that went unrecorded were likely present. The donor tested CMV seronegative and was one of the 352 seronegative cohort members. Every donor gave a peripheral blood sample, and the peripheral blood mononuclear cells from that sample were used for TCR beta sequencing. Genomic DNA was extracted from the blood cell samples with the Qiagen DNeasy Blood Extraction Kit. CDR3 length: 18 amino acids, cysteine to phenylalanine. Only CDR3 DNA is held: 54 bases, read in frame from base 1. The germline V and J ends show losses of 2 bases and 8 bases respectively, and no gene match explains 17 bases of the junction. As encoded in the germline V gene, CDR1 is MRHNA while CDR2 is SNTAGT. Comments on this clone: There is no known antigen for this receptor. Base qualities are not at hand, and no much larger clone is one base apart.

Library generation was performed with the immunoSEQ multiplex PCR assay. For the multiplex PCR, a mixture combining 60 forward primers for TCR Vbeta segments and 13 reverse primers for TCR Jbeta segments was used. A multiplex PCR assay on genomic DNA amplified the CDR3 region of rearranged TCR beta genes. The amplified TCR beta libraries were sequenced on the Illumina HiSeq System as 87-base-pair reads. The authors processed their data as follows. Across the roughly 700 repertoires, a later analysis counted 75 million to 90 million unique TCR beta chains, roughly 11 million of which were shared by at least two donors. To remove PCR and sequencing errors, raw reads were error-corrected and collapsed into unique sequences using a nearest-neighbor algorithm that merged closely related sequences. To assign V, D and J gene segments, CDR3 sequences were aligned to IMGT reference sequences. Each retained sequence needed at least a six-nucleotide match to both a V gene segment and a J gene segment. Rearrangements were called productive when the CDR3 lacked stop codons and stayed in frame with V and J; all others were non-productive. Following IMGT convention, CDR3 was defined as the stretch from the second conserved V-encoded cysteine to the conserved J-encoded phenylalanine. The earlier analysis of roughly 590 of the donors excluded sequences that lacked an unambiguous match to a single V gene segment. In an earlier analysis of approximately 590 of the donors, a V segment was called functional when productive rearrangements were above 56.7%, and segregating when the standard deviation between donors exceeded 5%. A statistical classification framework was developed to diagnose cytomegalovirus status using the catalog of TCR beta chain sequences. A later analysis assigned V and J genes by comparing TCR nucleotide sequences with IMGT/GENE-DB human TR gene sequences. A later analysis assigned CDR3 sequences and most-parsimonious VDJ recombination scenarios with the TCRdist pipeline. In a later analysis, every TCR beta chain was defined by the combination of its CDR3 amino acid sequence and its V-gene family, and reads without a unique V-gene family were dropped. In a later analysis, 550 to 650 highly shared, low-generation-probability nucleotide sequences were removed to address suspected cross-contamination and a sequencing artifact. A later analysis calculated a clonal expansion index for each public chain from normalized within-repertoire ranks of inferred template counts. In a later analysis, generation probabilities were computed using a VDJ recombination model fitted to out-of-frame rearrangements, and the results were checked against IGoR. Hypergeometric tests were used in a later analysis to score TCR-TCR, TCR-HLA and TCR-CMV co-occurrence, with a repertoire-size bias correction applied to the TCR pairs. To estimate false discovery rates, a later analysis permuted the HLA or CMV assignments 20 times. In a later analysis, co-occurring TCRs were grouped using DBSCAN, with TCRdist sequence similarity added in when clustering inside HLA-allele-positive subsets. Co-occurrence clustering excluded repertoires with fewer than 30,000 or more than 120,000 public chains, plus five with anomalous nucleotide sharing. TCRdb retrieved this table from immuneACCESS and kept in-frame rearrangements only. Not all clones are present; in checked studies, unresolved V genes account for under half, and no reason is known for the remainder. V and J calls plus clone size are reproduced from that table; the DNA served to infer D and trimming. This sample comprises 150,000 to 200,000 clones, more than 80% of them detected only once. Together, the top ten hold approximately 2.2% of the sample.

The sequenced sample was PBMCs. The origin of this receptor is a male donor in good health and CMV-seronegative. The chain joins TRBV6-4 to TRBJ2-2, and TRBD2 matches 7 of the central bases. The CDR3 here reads CASSDPGDGRELRGELFF. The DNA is TGTGCCAGCAGTGACCCCGGGGATGGGCGGGAGCTGCGGGGGGAGCTGTTTTTT.